This T cell receptor (beta chain) stems from a study of blood T cell repertoires in COVID-19. Sequencing used immunoSEQ multiplex PCR; TCRdb keeps in-frame clones, though not all of them. Of roughly 150,000 clones in the sample, around 83% were seen once. The length of the CDR3 is 17 residues. Germline CDR1 reads MNHEY; CDR2 reads SMNVEV (reference sequence). Germline trimming cut 0 bases from V and 5 bases from J; bases unmatched to any gene: 8. This clone has more than one count but fewer than ten. The receptor's source is a woman in her sixties or seventies who had recovered from COVID-19. Sequencing used peripheral blood. The rearrangement links TRBV27 to TRBJ2-5; 11 bases agree with TRBD2. CDR3 in amino acids: CASSLSSSGRAGETQYF. The CDR3 bases are TGTGCCAGCAGTTTATCGAGTAGCGGGAGGGCCGGGGAGACCCAGTACTTC.